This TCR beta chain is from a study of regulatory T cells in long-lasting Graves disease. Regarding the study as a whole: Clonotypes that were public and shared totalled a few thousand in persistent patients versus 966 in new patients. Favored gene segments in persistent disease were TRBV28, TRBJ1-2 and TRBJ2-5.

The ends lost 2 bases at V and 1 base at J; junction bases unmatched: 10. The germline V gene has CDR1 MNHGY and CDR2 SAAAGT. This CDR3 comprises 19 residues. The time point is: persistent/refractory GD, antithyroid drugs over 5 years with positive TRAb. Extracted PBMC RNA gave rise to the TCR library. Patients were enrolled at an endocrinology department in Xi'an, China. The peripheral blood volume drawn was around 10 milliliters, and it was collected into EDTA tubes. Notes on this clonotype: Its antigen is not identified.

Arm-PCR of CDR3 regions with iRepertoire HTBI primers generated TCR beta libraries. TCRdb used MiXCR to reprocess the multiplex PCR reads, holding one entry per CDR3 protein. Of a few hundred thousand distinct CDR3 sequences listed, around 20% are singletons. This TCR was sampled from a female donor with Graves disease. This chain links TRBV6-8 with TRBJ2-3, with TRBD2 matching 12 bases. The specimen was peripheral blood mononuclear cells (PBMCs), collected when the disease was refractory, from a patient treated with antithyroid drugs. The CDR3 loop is CASSYRLAGVRLGTDTQYF. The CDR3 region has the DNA TGTGCCAGCAGTTACCGACTAGCGGGAGTAAGGCTAGGCACAGATACGCAGTATTTT.